Shown below are 32 T cell receptor beta chains from a single sample sequenced in a study of Ad26.COV2.S vaccination and SARS-CoV-2 variants. Documented treatment: 15 to 20 received Ad26.COV2.S at low or high dose, single or two shots; roughly five received placebo; per-sample allocation not given. Specimen acquisition occurred on day 63 following the initial vaccine or placebo injection. Sequencing was performed with immunoSEQ multiplex PCR; in TCRdb, only in-frame clones are kept and a portion is missing. The top ten clones hold less than 3.5% of a sample with around 250,000 clones, around nine tenths of them seen once. The sequenced sample was peripheral blood, obtained in a trial of Ad26.COV2.S vaccine versus placebo. These TCRs come from a person aged 18-60 years who received the Ad26.COV2.S COVID-19 vaccine or a placebo.

This clone appeared a single time. CDR3 sequence reads: CSAGGPETQYF. The CDR3 DNA reads as TGTTCTGCGGGAGGGCCGGAGACCCAGTACTTC. The rearrangement links TRBV30 to TRBJ2-5, with TRBD2 matching over 9 bases. This CDR3 is 11 amino acids long. Germline V gene sequence: CDR1 GTSNPN, CDR2 SVGIG (reference sequence). Filled out from reference TRBV30 and TRBJ2-5, the complete variable domain reads SQTIHQWPATLVQPVGSPLSLECTVEGTSNPNLYWYRQAAGRGLQLLFYSVGIGQISSEVPQNLSASRPQDRQFILSSKKLLLSDSGFYLCSAGGPETQYFGPGTRLLVL.

This sequence joins TRBV9 and TRBJ2-2; D perhaps matches TRBD1 (5 bases). The CDR3 has 16 residues. Germline V lookup: CDR1 SGDLS, CDR2 YYNGEE. V lost 4 bases to trimming and J lost 8 bases, with 21 bases between them. The CDR3 nucleotides read TGTGCCAGCAGCTTCACTGGGGCAGGACGGGTAGGGGAGCTGTTTTTT. Its protein is CASSFTGAGRVGELFF.

This clone is a singleton in its sample. The chain employs TRBV7-2 and TRBJ2-3; no firm D call. V lost 1 base, J lost 6 bases, and 8 bases lay in between. Germline V gene sequence: CDR1 SGHTA, CDR2 FQGNSA. The CDR3 consists of 13 residues. The CDR3: CASSLVLGDTQYF. Here the CDR3 DNA reads TGTGCCAGCAGCTTAGTTCTGGGGGATACGCAGTATTTT.

This clone has just a few counts. The chain carries TRBV5-4 and TRBJ2-7; 7 nucleotides match TRBD1. The CDR3 covers 15 residues. J gave up 1 base and V 3 bases, and 7 bases lay outside the gene matches. CDR1 is SGHNT, CDR2 YYREEE, per germline (reference sequence). As DNA, the CDR3 is TGTGCCAGCAGCTCAACCTGGACAGGATCCTACGAGCAGTACTTC. Translating gives CASSSTWTGSYEQYF.

The chain couples TRBV4-3 to TRBJ2-1; 11 bases are shared with TRBD2. V was pared by 3 bases and J by 8 bases, with 6 bases of the junction left unmatched. Germline-derived CDR1 and CDR2 are LGHNA and YSLEER. CDR3 size: 15 residues. The CDR3 is CASSHSGGALDEQFF. In DNA form, the CDR3 reads TGCGCCAGCAGCCATAGCGGGGGGGCCTTGGATGAGCAGTTCTTC.

The chain links TRBV12-3 or TRBV12-4 to TRBJ1-3; D is uncertain. With 10 bases removed from V and 4 bases from J, the gap between germline ends came to 11 bases. This CDR3 is built from 12 residues. The CDR3 loop is CAIRLMGNTIYF. DNA of the CDR3: TGTGCCATACGGCTTATGGGAAACACCATATATTTT.

The chain is built from TRBV4-1 and TRBJ2-2; maybe TRBD2 (5 bases). The V gene lost 2 bases and the J gene lost 4 bases, with 11 bases spanning the gap. CDR1 and CDR2 (germline): MGHRA, YSYEKL. This CDR3 comprises 15 residues. In nucleotides, the CDR3 is TGCGCCAGCAGCCAACTGGGAGAGGGCACCGGGGAGCTGTTTTTT. Translating it yields CASSQLGEGTGELFF.

The chain is built from TRBV28 and TRBJ1-2; a possible D gene is TRBD1 (5 bases). The CDR3 is 12 amino acids. V lost 7 bases, J lost 2 bases, and 8 bases lay in between. CDR1 MDHEN and CDR2 SYDVKM come from the germline V gene. The CDR3 loop is CASNEGNYGYTF. The CDR3 coding sequence is TGTGCCAGCAACGAGGGGAACTATGGCTACACCTTC.

The CDR3 region has the DNA TGTGCCATCAGGCCCCGCGGCTTCAATGAGCAGTTCTTC. It is translated as CAIRPRGFNEQFF. The V gene is TRBV10-3, the J gene TRBJ2-1; D is unclear. The germline gives CDR1 ENHRY, CDR2 SYGVKD. The CDR3 has 13 amino acids. Trimming shortened V by 6 bases and J by 6 bases, and 12 bases separated the two germline ends.

This clone was counted a single time. The chain recombines TRBV2 with TRBJ2-5; 8 bases line up with TRBD2. The germline gives CDR1 SNHLY, CDR2 FYNNEI. The CDR3 extends over 14 amino acids. The ends lost 5 bases at V and 5 bases at J; junction bases unmatched: 7. The CDR3 spells CASSTAGGGETQYF. The CDR3 DNA reads as TGTGCCAGCAGTACTGCGGGGGGAGGTGAGACCCAGTACTTC.

The chain is built from TRBV27 and TRBJ1-2, with D possibly TRBD1 on 5 matching bases. Germline V gene lookup returns CDR1 MNHEY and CDR2 SMNVEV (reference sequence). V was clipped by 6 bases and J by 7 bases, with 9 bases between them. There are 11 residues in the CDR3. DNA of the CDR3: TGTGCCAGCAGATCAAGGGGTGGCTACACCTTC. As protein: CASRSRGGYTF.

J is TRBJ1-2 and V is TRBV3-1 (or the pseudogene TRBV3-2); D perhaps matches TRBD1 (6 bases). Germline-derived CDR1 and CDR2 are LGHDT and YNNKEL (reference sequence). V was clipped by 0 bases and J by 4 bases, with 12 bases between them. This CDR3 has 15 amino acids. CDR3 amino acids: CASSQDLGGLYGYTF. DNA of the CDR3: TGTGCCAGCAGCCAAGATCTGGGGGGGCTCTATGGCTACACCTTC.

This sequence joins TRBV30 and TRBJ1-6; D call uncertain. The length of the CDR3 is 13 residues. CDR1 is GTSNPN and CDR2 is SVGIG in the germline V gene (reference sequence). The germline V and J ends were trimmed by 4 bases and 6 bases, with 10 bases remaining between them. The CDR3 DNA reads as TGTGCCTGGAAAGCGGGTAGTAATTCACCCCTCCACTTT. Protein sequence: CAWKAGSNSPLHF.

This clone was picked up a small number of times. The chain links TRBV4-1 to TRBJ2-1; TRBD2 matches at 7 bases. Germline CDR1 MGHRA, CDR2 YSYEKL. This CDR3 spans 17 amino acids. V dropped 3 bases and J dropped 9; count of bases not matched to a gene: 17. CDR3 DNA: TGCGCCAGCAGCCAGCCTGGACTAGTCGCGGGCGGGGGTGAGCAGTTCTTC. Protein sequence: CASSQPGLVAGGGEQFF.

The chain carries TRBV4-2 and TRBJ2-5; D gene uncertain. Looked up from germline, CDR1 is LGHNA and CDR2 is YNFKEQ. CDR3 size: 12 residues. V was shortened by 0 bases and J by 5 bases, with 4 bases between the two germline ends. CDR3 region: CASSQEGETQYF. DNA of the CDR3: TGTGCCAGCAGCCAAGAAGGGGAGACCCAGTACTTC.

The chain recombines TRBV7-2 with TRBJ1-2; 8 bases align to TRBD1. Trimming removed 6 bases from V and 1 base from J; junction bases left unmatched: 16. The CDR3 has 18 amino acids. Germline CDR1 SGHTA, CDR2 FQGNSA. CDR3 coding DNA: TGTGCCAGCAGGGCTCCCGGACAGGGCCTTAGGAATAACTATGGCTACACCTTC. Its protein is CASRAPGQGLRNNYGYTF.

This clone occurred a few times. CDR3 loop: CASRRGGSGSYEQYV. In DNA form, the CDR3 reads TGTGCCAGCAGGAGGGGGGGTAGCGGCTCCTACGAGCAGTACGTC. V usage is TRBV5-5 and J usage is TRBJ2-7; possibly TRBD2 for D (7 bases). Germline V gene data show CDR1 as SGHKS and CDR2 as YYEKEE (reference sequence). CDR3 length: 15 residues. V was pared by 5 bases and J by 0 bases, with 15 bases between.

The chain links TRBV6-5 to TRBJ2-7; D unresolved. Trimming stripped 6 bases from V and 1 base from J, with 7 bases between. CDR1 and CDR2 (germline): MNHEY, SVGAGI. This CDR3 has 12 residues. CDR3 nucleotides: TGTGCCAGCAGCATCATTTCCTACGAGCAGTACGTC. This sequence encodes CASSIISYEQYV.

The chain recombines TRBV30 with TRBJ2-7, with D possibly matching TRBD2 (7 bases). V lost 2 bases and J 0 bases, leaving 14 bases between the germline ends. The CDR3 sequence is 15 residues long. Germline CDR1 GTSNPN, CDR2 SVGIG (reference sequence). CDR3 DNA sequence: TGTGCCTGGAGTTTTTGGGGGGGGCCCTCCTACGAGCAGTACTTC. Its translation: CAWSFWGGPSYEQYF.

The chain recombines TRBV3-1 (or the pseudogene TRBV3-2) with TRBJ2-3; D remains ambiguous. There are 13 residues in the CDR3. CDR1 LGHDT and CDR2 YNNKEL come from the germline V gene (reference sequence). V was trimmed by 6 bases and J by 5 bases, leaving 12 bases between them. Written as DNA, the CDR3 is TGTGCCAGCAGGCCCGCGGCAGGAGATACGCAGTATTTT. Its protein product is CASRPAAGDTQYF.

J is TRBJ2-1 and V is TRBV7-3; the D gene could be TRBD1 or TRBD2 (5 bases each). The V and J ends lost 2 bases and 8 bases respectively, with 13 bases between them. Germline V gene data show CDR1 as SGHTA and CDR2 as FQGTGA. CDR3 length: 14 amino acids. CDR3 DNA: TGTGCCAGCAGCTTATCTTGGGGGAGTCATGAGCAGTTCTTC. It codes for CASSLSWGSHEQFF.

This clone was seen once. V and J are TRBV12-5 and TRBJ2-2, with 7 bases that match TRBD1. The CDR3 has 16 amino acids. Per the germline V gene, CDR1 is LGHNT and CDR2 is FRNRAP. After removal of 4 bases from V and 4 bases from J, the junction contained 9 bases not matched to a gene. The CDR3 bases are TGTGCTAGTGGTTCGGGACAGAACTTACCCACCGGGGAGCTGTTTTTT. It is translated as CASGSGQNLPTGELFF. Full variable domain (missing parts from reference TRBV12-5 and TRBJ2-2): DARVTQTPRHKVTEMGQEVTMRCQPILGHNTVFWYRQTMMQGLELLAYFRNRAPLDDSGMPKDRFSAEMPDATLATLKIQPSEPRDSAVYFCASGSGQNLPTGELFFGEGSRLTVL.

The chain joins TRBV28 to TRBJ2-3; TRBD2 aligns across 9 bases. Trimming took 4 bases from V and 1 from J; bases not matched to a gene: 3. Germline V gene data show CDR1 as MDHEN and CDR2 as SYDVKM. The CDR3 length is 15 residues. CDR3 loop: CASSSRTSGTDTQYF. In nucleotides, the CDR3 is TGTGCCAGCAGTTCGCGGACTAGCGGCACAGATACGCAGTATTTT.

This chain joins TRBV19 and TRBJ1-3, with no clear D. This CDR3 has 14 amino acids. With 5 bases removed from V and 0 bases from J, the gap between germline ends came to 8 bases. The germline V gene has CDR1 LNHDA and CDR2 SQIVND (reference sequence). CDR3 region: CASSDWSSGNTIYF. CDR3 coding DNA: TGTGCCAGTAGTGACTGGAGCTCTGGAAACACCATATATTTT.

The rearrangement joins TRBV9 to TRBJ2-7; D is unclear. Looked up from germline, CDR1 is SGDLS and CDR2 is YYNGEE. Deletions cut 2 bases from V and 11 bases from J, with 8 bases between. This CDR3 comprises 10 residues. CDR3 bases: TGTGCCAGCAGCGTCAACCGGGAGTACTTC. It translates to CASSVNREYF.

The chain couples TRBV9 to TRBJ2-2, with 8 bases that match TRBD2. The ends lost 0 bases at V and 2 bases at J; junction bases unmatched: 9. The CDR3 runs 18 residues. The germline CDR1 and CDR2 sequences are SGDLS and YYNGEE. The DNA for the CDR3 is TGTGCCAGCAGCGTAGCTACGGGCGGGGGGCCCAACACCGGGGAGCTGTTTTTT. Its translation is CASSVATGGGPNTGELFF.

The chain recombines TRBV7-9 with TRBJ2-1, with 12 bases fitting TRBD1. The J segment lost 8 bases and the V segment lost 4 bases, leaving 6 bases of the junction unmatched. The CDR3 covers 15 residues. The germline gives CDR1 SEHNR, CDR2 FQNEAQ (reference sequence). CDR3 DNA sequence: TGTGCCAGCAGCTGGGGACAGGGGGCTTTTGATGAGCAGTTCTTC. Encoded protein: CASSWGQGAFDEQFF.

The rearrangement joins TRBV11-1 to TRBJ1-4, with 9 bases lining up with TRBD1. Germline values: CDR1 SGHAT, CDR2 FQDESV (reference sequence). V shed 5 bases and J 7 bases; nucleotides not matched to a gene: 8. This CDR3 contains 15 residues. CDR3 DNA sequence: TGTGCCAGCAGCAAGAGCCGGACAGGGGTTGAAAAACTGTTTTTT. It codes for CASSKSRTGVEKLFF.

This chain links TRBV18 with TRBJ1-2; the D is unclear. V gave up 4 bases and J gave up 3 bases, with 15 bases separating them. Germline loops: CDR1 KGHSH, CDR2 LQKENI. The CDR3 length is 15 residues. The CDR3 nucleotides are TGTGCCAGCTCACGTGGGTTGTTCCGAGACTATGGCTACACCTTC. Encoded protein: CASSRGLFRDYGYTF.

The V call is TRBV3-1 (or the pseudogene TRBV3-2), the J call TRBJ2-1; 9 bases fit TRBD2. Per germline, CDR1 LGHDT and CDR2 YNNKEL (reference sequence). The CDR3 length is 16 residues. V trimming: 0 bases; J trimming: 8 bases; junction bases outside the gene matches: 8. The CDR3 DNA reads TGTGCCAGCAGCCAAGAAACGCGGGGGGGCCGGGATGAGCAGTTCTTC. The encoded protein is CASSQETRGGRDEQFF.

The V and J genes are TRBV28 and TRBJ2-7; 8 positions agree with TRBD1. Per germline, CDR1 MDHEN and CDR2 SYDVKM. The CDR3 spans 14 residues. Trimming at V came to 7 bases and at J to 2 bases, leaving 7 bases not matched to a gene. CDR3 coding DNA: TGTGCCAGCATTCCGGGACAGGTGGCCTACGAGCAGTACTTC. Translated: CASIPGQVAYEQYF.

This chain connects TRBV6-5 to TRBJ2-7; D possibly uses TRBD1 or TRBD2 (5 bases each). V shed 5 bases and J shed 7 bases, with 18 bases lying between them. The germline gives CDR1 MNHEY, CDR2 SVGAGI. The CDR3 is 14 residues long. CDR3 region: CASSRGAGTREQYV. CDR3 nucleotide sequence: TGTGCCAGCAGTAGAGGGGCAGGGACGAGAGAGCAGTACGTC.